The 3 T cell receptor beta chains below all came from one sample that was sequenced in a study of molecular identifiers for immune sequencing clone quantification. One entry per CDR3 protein results from TCRdb running MiXCR on the PCR reads. Of about half a million distinct CDR3 sequences in the sample, around a fifth were seen once. Sequencing input: naive CD8+ T cells from blood, with Jurkat cell RNA spiked in. Subset: FACS-sorted CD8+CD4-CCR7+CD45RA+ naive T cells. These TCRs come from a human donor in good health. Some libraries in this study had Jurkat cell RNA spiked in.

This clonotype showed up just a few times. This rearrangement joins TRBV27 to TRBJ1-1; 7 bases align to TRBD1. CDR3 size: 16 residues. The germline gives CDR1 MNHEY, CDR2 SMNVEV (reference sequence). The V gene end was trimmed by 6 bases and the J gene end by 5 bases; junction bases not matched to a gene: 15. The CDR3 DNA reads TGTGCCAGCAGGGCAGGGACAGCTGGAGGTTGGACTGAAGCTTTCTTT. Translating it yields CASRAGTAGGWTEAFF.

This clonotype was counted at least ten times. This chain connects TRBV28 to TRBJ1-4; TRBD1 agrees at 7 bases. Germline V gene data show CDR1 as MDHEN and CDR2 as SYDVKM. The CDR3 totals 16 residues. With V trimmed by 5 bases and J by 1 base, 7 bases remained unmatched. CDR3 in amino acids: CASSPRNRGTNEKLFF. The CDR3 coding sequence is TGTGCCAGCAGTCCCCGTAACAGGGGAACTAATGAAAAACTGTTTTTT.

The chain has TRBV11-2 and TRBJ2-7, with 7 bases that match TRBD1. J lost 11 bases, V lost 3 bases, and 13 bases had no gene match. The CDR3 contains 14 residues. The germline V gene encodes CDR1 SGHAT and CDR2 FQNNGV. The CDR3 DNA reads TGTGCCAGCAGCTTGGATAACCACAGGGGATGGAAGTACTTC. This translates into CASSLDNHRGWKYF.